The TCR beta chain described here comes from a study of long-term antiretroviral therapy in people with HIV. Study-level points and caveats: Records did not include ART adherence, viral resistance or therapy changes. Samples were collected from the mid-2000s to the late 2010s under possibly less effective ART regimens.

In regard to this clone: The antigen is undetermined.

immunoSEQ v3.0 was run at survey level. Libraries were prepared by immunoSEQ multiplex PCR; TCRdb keeps only in-frame clonotypes and omits some of them. This table holds roughly 24,000 clones, over 75% found once. This CDR3 contains 16 residues. Germline CDR1 and CDR2: SEHNR and FQNEAQ (reference sequence). V lost 5 bases, J lost 2 bases, and 3 bases stayed unmatched. The TCR originated in a man in his forties with HIV. The V gene is TRBV7-9, the J gene TRBJ2-1, with 13 nucleotides matching TRBD2. The source material was unsorted PBMCs, sampled approximately 4.8 years after starting antiretroviral therapy. The CDR3 nucleotides are TGTGCCAGCAGCCATACTAGCGGGGGGGCCTACAATGAGCAGTTCTTC. Its protein is CASSHTSGGAYNEQFF.